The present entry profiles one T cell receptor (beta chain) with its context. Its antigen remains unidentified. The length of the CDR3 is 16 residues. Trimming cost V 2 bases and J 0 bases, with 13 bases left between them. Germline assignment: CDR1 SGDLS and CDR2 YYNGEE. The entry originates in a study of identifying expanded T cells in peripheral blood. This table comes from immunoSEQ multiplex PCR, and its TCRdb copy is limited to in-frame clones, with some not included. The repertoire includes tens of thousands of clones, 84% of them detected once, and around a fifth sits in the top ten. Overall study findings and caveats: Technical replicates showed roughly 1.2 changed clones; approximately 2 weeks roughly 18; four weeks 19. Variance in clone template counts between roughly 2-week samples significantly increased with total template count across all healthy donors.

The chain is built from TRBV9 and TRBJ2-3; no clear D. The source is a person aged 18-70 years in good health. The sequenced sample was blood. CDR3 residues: CASSVGSTLSTDTQYF. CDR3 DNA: TGTGCCAGCAGCGTTGGTAGCACCCTTAGCACAGATACGCAGTATTTT. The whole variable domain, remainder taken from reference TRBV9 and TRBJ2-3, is DSGVTQTPKHLITATGQRVTLRCSPRSGDLSVYWYQQSLDQGLQFLIQYYNGEERAKGNILERFSAQQFPDLHSELNLSSLELGDSALYFCASSVGSTLSTDTQYFGPGTRLTVL.